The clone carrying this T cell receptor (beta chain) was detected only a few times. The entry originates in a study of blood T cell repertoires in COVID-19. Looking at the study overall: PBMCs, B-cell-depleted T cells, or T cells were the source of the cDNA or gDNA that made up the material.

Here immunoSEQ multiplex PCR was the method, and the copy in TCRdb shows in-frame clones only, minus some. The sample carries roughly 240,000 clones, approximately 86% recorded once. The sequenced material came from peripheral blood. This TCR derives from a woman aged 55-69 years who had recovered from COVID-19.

The CDR3 here is CASSFGARQPQHF. CDR3 sequence (DNA): TGTGCCAGCAGTTTTGGGGCCAGACAGCCCCAGCATTTT. The chain carries TRBV12-3 or TRBV12-4 and TRBJ1-5; a possible D gene is TRBD1 (5 bases). The CDR3 runs to 13 residues. Between the trimmed V and J ends, which lost 3 bases and 7 bases, there was a span of 10 bases.